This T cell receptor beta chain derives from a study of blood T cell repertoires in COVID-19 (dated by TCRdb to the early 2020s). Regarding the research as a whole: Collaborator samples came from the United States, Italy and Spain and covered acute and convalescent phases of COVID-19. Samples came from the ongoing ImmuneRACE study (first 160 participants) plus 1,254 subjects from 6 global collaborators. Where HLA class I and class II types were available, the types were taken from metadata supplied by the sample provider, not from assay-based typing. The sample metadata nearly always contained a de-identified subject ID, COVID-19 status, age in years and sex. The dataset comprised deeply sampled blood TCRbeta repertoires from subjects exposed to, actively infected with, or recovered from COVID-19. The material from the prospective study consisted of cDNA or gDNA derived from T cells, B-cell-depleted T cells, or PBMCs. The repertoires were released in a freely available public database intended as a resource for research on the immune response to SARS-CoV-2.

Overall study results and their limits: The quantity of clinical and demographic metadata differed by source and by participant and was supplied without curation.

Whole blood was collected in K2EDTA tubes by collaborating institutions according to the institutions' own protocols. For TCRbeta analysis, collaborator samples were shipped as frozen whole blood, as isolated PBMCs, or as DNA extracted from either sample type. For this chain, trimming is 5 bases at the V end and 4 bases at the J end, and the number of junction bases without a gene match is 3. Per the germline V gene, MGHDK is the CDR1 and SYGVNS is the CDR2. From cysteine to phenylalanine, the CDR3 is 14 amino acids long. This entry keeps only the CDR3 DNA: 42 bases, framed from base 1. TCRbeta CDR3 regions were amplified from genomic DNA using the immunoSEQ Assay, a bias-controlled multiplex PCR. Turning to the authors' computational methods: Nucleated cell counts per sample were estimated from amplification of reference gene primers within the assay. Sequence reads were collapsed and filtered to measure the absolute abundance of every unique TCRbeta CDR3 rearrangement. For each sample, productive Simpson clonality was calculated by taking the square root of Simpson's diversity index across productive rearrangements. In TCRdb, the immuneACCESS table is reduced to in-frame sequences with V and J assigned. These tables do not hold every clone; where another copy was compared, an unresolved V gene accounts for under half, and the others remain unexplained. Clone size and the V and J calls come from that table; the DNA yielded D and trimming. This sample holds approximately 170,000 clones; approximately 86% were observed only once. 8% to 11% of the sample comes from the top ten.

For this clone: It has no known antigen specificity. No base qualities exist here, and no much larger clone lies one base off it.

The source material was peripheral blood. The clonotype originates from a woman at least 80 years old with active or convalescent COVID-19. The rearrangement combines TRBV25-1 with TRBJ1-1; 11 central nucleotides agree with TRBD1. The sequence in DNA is TGTGCCAGCAGTAGGGACAGGGGGGGCACTGAAGCTTTCTTT. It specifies CASSRDRGGTEAFF.